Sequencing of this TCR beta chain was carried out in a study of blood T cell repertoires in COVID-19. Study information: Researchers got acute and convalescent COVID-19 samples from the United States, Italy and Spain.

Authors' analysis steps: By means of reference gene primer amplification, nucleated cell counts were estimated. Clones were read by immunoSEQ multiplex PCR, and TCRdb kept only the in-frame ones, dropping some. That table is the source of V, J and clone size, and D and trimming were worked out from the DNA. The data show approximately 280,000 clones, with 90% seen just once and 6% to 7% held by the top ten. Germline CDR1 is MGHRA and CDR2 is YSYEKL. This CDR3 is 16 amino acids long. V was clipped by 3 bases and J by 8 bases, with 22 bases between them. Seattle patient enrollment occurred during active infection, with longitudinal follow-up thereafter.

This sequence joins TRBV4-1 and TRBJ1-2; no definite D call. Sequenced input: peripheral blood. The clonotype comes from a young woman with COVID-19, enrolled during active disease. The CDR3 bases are TGCGCCAGCAGCCAGAAGAAGGCGGGGAATAGTCAGGGCTACACCTTC. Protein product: CASSQKKAGNSQGYTF.